These 20 T cell receptor beta chains originate from one sample sequenced in a study of shared clonotypes between healthy human individuals. This table comes from immunoSEQ multiplex PCR, and its TCRdb copy is limited to in-frame clones, with some not included. Of more than 2,000,000 clones in the sample, approximately 94% were seen once. Material: naive CD4+ T cells sorted from blood. Described subset: CD45RA+ positively selected. The receptors come from a young man in good health.

This clone showed up just a few times. The rearrangement joins TRBV7-9 to TRBJ1-6; no reliable D call. Trimming removed 1 base from V and 9 bases from J, with 10 bases in between. The CDR3 consists of 14 residues. The germline CDR1 and CDR2 sequences are SEHNR and FQNEAQ (reference sequence). CDR3 sequence (DNA): TGTGCCAGCAGCTTAGATGCTGCGGGTTCACCCCTCCACTTT. It translates to CASSLDAAGSPLHF.

The genes are TRBV6-6 and TRBJ2-3, with a weak D call TRBD2 (6 bases). Germline CDR1 reads MNHNY; CDR2 reads SVGAGI (reference sequence). With 4 bases removed from V and 2 bases from J, the gap between germline ends came to 10 bases. The CDR3 spans 14 residues. This CDR3 reads CASSSRDATDTQYF. The CDR3 region has the DNA TGTGCCAGCAGTTCGCGGGACGCCACAGATACGCAGTATTTT.

This chain connects TRBV13 to TRBJ2-1; 11 nucleotides line up with TRBD2. This CDR3 contains 16 residues. Trimming cost V 5 bases and J 3 bases; bases outside gene matches: 6. The germline V gene encodes CDR1 PRHDT and CDR2 FYEKMQ (reference sequence). CDR3 DNA sequence: TGTGCCAGCAGCCCTGAGGGACTAGCGGACTACAATGAGCAGTTCTTC. Protein: CASSPEGLADYNEQFF.

The genes are TRBV2 and TRBJ2-5; 7 bases match TRBD1. The germline CDR1 and CDR2 sequences are SNHLY and FYNNEI. Trimming removed 7 bases from V and 3 bases from J; junction bases left unmatched: 5. The CDR3 has 13 residues. CDR3 protein: CASTGTVKETQYF. CDR3 DNA: TGTGCCAGCACCGGGACAGTCAAAGAGACCCAGTACTTC.

The chain carries TRBV10-1 and TRBJ2-1; TRBD2 matches 9 bases. Looked up from germline, CDR1 is WNHNN and CDR2 is SYGVQD (reference sequence). With V trimmed by 8 bases and J by 9 bases, 11 bases remained unmatched. The CDR3 sequence is 14 residues long. CDR3 residues: CASSGSGSYGEQFF. Written as DNA, the CDR3 is TGCGCCAGCTCCGGTAGCGGGAGTTACGGTGAGCAGTTCTTC.

The J gene is TRBJ1-2, the V gene TRBV6-5, with 7 bases lining up with TRBD1. After removal of 5 bases from V and 0 bases from J, the junction contained 6 bases not matched to a gene. Germline V gene data show CDR1 as MNHEY and CDR2 as SVGAGI. The CDR3 loop spans 15 amino acids. The CDR3 sequence is CASSSGTVTNYGYTF. CDR3 nucleotides: TGTGCCAGCAGTAGCGGGACAGTCACTAACTATGGCTACACCTTC.

This sequence joins TRBV18 and TRBJ2-5; perhaps D is TRBD1 or TRBD2 (5 bases each). The CDR3 covers 16 residues. The germline V and J ends were trimmed by 3 bases and 5 bases, with 19 bases remaining between them. The germline V gene encodes CDR1 KGHSH and CDR2 LQKENI. The CDR3 spells CASSPRDALTTETQYF. CDR3 nucleotide sequence: TGTGCCAGCTCACCCCGGGACGCCCTGACAACCGAGACCCAGTACTTC.

The chain is built from TRBV4-2 and TRBJ2-1; no reliable D call. Germline assignment: CDR1 LGHNA and CDR2 YNFKEQ. The CDR3 sequence is 14 residues long. Trimming shortened V by 5 bases and J by 4 bases, and 12 bases separated the two germline ends. The CDR3 sequence is CASSGQDPYNEQFF. In nucleotides, the CDR3 is TGTGCCAGCAGCGGCCAGGATCCATACAATGAGCAGTTCTTC.

V gene TRBV28 combines with J gene TRBJ2-4; D is undetermined. Trimming left V 6 bases short and J 8 bases short, with 11 bases between. Germline CDR1 reads MDHEN; CDR2 reads SYDVKM. CDR3 size: 12 residues. The CDR3 nucleotides are TGTGCCAGCAGCACCCGAACCGACATTCAGTACTTC. This sequence encodes CASSTRTDIQYF. The complete variable domain, with remaining parts taken from reference TRBV28 and TRBJ2-4, reads DVKVTQSSRYLVKRTGEKVFLECVQDMDHENMFWYRQDPGLGLRLIYFSYDVKMKEKGDIPEGYSVSREKKERFSLILESASTNQTSMYLCASSTRTDIQYFGAGTRLSVL.

This clone appeared a single time. Other nucleotide sequences in the sample specify the same CDR3. The chain uses TRBV5-1 and TRBJ1-3; D perhaps matches TRBD1 (5 bases). The germline gives CDR1 SGHRS, CDR2 YFSETQ. V lost 2 bases and J 2 bases, leaving 11 bases between the germline ends. This CDR3 contains 15 residues. The CDR3, as DNA: TGCGCCAGCAGCTTATCGGGGGGACCTGGAAACACCATATATTTT. It yields the protein CASSLSGGPGNTIYF.

This chain uses TRBV20-1 with TRBJ2-1, with unresolved D. Deletions cut 5 bases from V and 4 bases from J, with 3 bases between. This CDR3 is 10 amino acids long. In germline, CDR1 is DFQATT, CDR2 SNEGSKA (reference sequence). The CDR3 DNA is TGCAGTGCTTGGTACAATGAGCAGTTCTTC. This sequence encodes CSAWYNEQFF.

Of note for this clone: An end of the junction differs from the germline gene, which may be a read error. V and J are TRBV30 and TRBJ2-2; either TRBD1 or TRBD2 may fit D (5 bases each). The CDR3 runs 11 residues. CDR1 is GTSNPN, CDR2 SVGIG, per germline (reference sequence). The CDR3 protein is CAWSDRWGAVF. In DNA, the CDR3 is TGTGCCTGGAGTGACAGGTGGGGAGCTGTTTTT.

With respect to this clone: Other DNA sequences within the sample encode an identical CDR3. V is TRBV9 and J is TRBJ2-1; the D gene is possibly TRBD1 (7 bases). The V end lost 0 bases, the J end lost 4 bases, and 11 bases lay between the germline ends. Germline V lookup: CDR1 SGDLS, CDR2 YYNGEE. The CDR3 is 15 residues long. CDR3 coding DNA: TGTGCCAGCAGCGTAGGGCAGGGGGGATACAATGAGCAGTTCTTC. Its protein is CASSVGQGGYNEQFF.

This sequence joins TRBV19 and TRBJ2-2; possibly TRBD1 or TRBD2 for D (5 bases each). Germline CDR1 is LNHDA and CDR2 is SQIVND (reference sequence). The CDR3 runs 15 residues. Trimming removed 3 bases at V and 3 bases at J, with 11 bases between. The CDR3 reads CASSIGTTHTGELFF. DNA of the CDR3: TGTGCCAGTAGTATCGGGACCACACACACCGGGGAGCTGTTTTTT.

The genes are TRBV30 and TRBJ1-2; 8 nucleotides agree with TRBD1. Germline V gene data show CDR1 as GTSNPN and CDR2 as SVGIG (reference sequence). J gave up 11 bases and V 0 bases, and 8 bases lay outside the gene matches. This CDR3 has 13 amino acids. The CDR3 loop is CAWSVLGQGGYTF. The DNA of the CDR3 is TGTGCCTGGAGTGTACTAGGACAGGGAGGGTACACCTTC.

The rearrangement joins TRBV28 to TRBJ1-1, with unresolved D. This CDR3 spans 12 amino acids. Trimming removed 6 bases at V and 7 bases at J, with 12 bases between. Germline loops: CDR1 MDHEN, CDR2 SYDVKM. CDR3 amino acids: CASSLKRGEAFF. Written as DNA, the CDR3 is TGTGCCAGCAGCCTTAAGCGGGGTGAAGCTTTCTTT.

The chain recombines TRBV19 with TRBJ2-1; D is perhaps TRBD2 (6 bases). The V end lost 8 bases, the J end lost 4 bases, and 15 bases lay between the germline ends. The CDR3 is 14 residues long. The germline CDR1 and CDR2 sequences are LNHDA and SQIVND (reference sequence). The CDR3, as DNA: TGTGCCAGTGATGGAGGGGAGATATACAATGAGCAGTTCTTC. Translation gives CASDGGEIYNEQFF. The full variable domain, completed using reference TRBV19 and TRBJ2-1, is DGGITQSPKYLFRKEGQNVTLSCEQNLNHDAMYWYRQDPGQGLRLIYYSQIVNDFQKGDIAEGYSVSREKKESFPLTVTSAQKNPTAFYLCASDGGEIYNEQFFGPGTRLTVL.

The V gene is TRBV6-5, the J gene TRBJ2-2; maybe TRBD2 (5 bases). V was cut by 1 base and J by 6 bases, with 12 bases left in between. CDR1 is MNHEY, CDR2 SVGAGI, per germline. This CDR3 region has 15 residues. For the CDR3, the DNA is TGTGCCAGCAGTTACTTTGGGGAGAAGGCCGGGGAGCTGTTTTTT. Its protein product is CASSYFGEKAGELFF.

The V gene is TRBV4-3, the J gene TRBJ2-7; D gene ambiguous. From germline, CDR1 is LGHNA and CDR2 YSLEER. V was shortened by 3 bases and J by 2 bases, with 14 bases between the two germline ends. The CDR3 sequence is 15 residues long. Here the CDR3 DNA reads TGCGCCAGCAGCCAGGAAAGACAAGGCCCCTACGAGCAGTACTTC. This sequence encodes CASSQERQGPYEQYF.

The chain uses TRBV5-1 and TRBJ2-2; D is unresolved. The germline V gene has CDR1 SGHRS and CDR2 YFSETQ. V shed 3 bases and J shed 4 bases, with 4 bases lying between them. CDR3 length: 12 residues. Here the CDR3 reads CASSSPTGELFF. As DNA, the CDR3 is TGCGCCAGCAGCTCCCCCACCGGGGAGCTGTTTTTT.